This T cell receptor beta chain originates from a study of blood T cell repertoires in COVID-19. Study background: Italy, Spain and the United States were the sources of the convalescent and acute COVID-19 samples. T cells, B-cell-depleted T cells, or PBMCs supplied cDNA or gDNA.

Original methodology: Cell counts per sample came from amplifying reference gene primers. The protocol was immunoSEQ multiplex PCR, while the TCRdb copy is restricted to in-frame clones and leaves out a portion. Clone size and the V and J calls come from that table; the DNA yielded D and trimming. The data show 72,000 or so clones, roughly 77% seen once. The V end was cut by 2 bases, the J end by 6 bases, with 12 bases between. This CDR3 has 13 amino acids. Germline loops: CDR1 SGDLS, CDR2 YYNGEE. This receptor was obtained from a human donor in a cohort sampled during active COVID-19. This chain uses TRBV9 with TRBJ2-7; D is unresolved. The sample comprised peripheral blood. The CDR3 DNA is TGTGCCAGCAGCGTTCGGGTCGGGTTCGAGCAGTACTTC. This sequence encodes CASSVRVGFEQYF.